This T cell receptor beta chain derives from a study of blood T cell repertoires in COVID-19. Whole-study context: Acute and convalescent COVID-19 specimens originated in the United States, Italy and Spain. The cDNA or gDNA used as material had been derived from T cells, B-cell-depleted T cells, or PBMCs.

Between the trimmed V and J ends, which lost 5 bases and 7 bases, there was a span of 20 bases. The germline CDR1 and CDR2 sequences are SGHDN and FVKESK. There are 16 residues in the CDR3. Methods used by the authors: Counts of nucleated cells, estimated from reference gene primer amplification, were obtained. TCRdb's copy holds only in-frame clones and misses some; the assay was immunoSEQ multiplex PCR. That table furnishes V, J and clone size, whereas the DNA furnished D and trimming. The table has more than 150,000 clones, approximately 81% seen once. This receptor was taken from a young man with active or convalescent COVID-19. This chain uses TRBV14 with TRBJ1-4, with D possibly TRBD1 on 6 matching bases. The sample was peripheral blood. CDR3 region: CASSSRATGLSEKLFF. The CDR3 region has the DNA TGTGCCAGCAGCTCCCGGGCAACAGGGTTGAGTGAAAAACTGTTTTTT.